These 18 T cell receptor beta chains were all obtained from the same sample, sequenced in a study of cytomegalovirus exposure and HLA in healthy donors. The PCR contained 60 Vbeta and 13 Jbeta primers. Clones were sequenced by immunoSEQ multiplex PCR, and TCRdb holds only the in-frame ones, with some missing. This repertoire shows more than 90,000 clones, about 80% found once; its top ten account for 1.5% to 2.5%. The sample comprised PBMCs. These receptors were collected from a man aged 40-50 years in good health and CMV-seronegative.

This clone was counted once. The genes are TRBV9 and TRBJ1-4, with TRBD1 as a possible D gene (6 bases). The CDR3 extends over 14 amino acids. CDR1 is SGDLS, CDR2 YYNGEE, per germline. Trimming left V 4 bases short and J 3 bases short, with 10 bases between. The CDR3 sequence: CASSLQGSNEKLFF. CDR3 nucleotide sequence: TGTGCCAGCAGCCTACAGGGCTCTAATGAAAAACTGTTTTTT.

The gene calls are TRBV4-3 and TRBJ1-2; D perhaps matches TRBD1 (6 bases). Between the trimmed V and J ends, which lost 4 bases and 3 bases, there was a span of 9 bases. This CDR3 is 13 amino acids long. Germline V gene lookup returns CDR1 LGHNA and CDR2 YSLEER. CDR3 in amino acids: CASSRRTDYGYTF. CDR3 bases: TGCGCCAGCAGCCGAAGGACAGACTATGGCTACACCTTC.

The chain couples TRBV14 to TRBJ2-7; no definite D call. Between the trimmed V and J ends, which lost 9 bases and 6 bases, there was a span of 18 bases. The CDR3 length is 13 residues. CDR1 and CDR2 from the germline V gene are SGHDN and FVKESK. The CDR3 loop is CAREEPALAEQYF. The DNA for the CDR3 is TGTGCCAGAGAGGAGCCGGCTTTGGCCGAGCAGTACTTC.

This chain links TRBV30 with TRBJ1-2; maybe TRBD1 (6 bases). Deletions cut 4 bases from V and 6 bases from J, with 18 bases between. The CDR3 is 14 residues long. CDR1 is GTSNPN and CDR2 is SVGIG in the germline V gene (reference sequence). CDR3 bases: TGTGCCTGGAATCAGGGGCGCAGGGTTCATGGCTACACCTTC. Protein: CAWNQGRRVHGYTF.

The chain links TRBV19 to TRBJ2-7, with 8 bases matching TRBD1. The CDR3 length is 16 residues. Trimming removed 5 bases from V and 1 base from J; junction bases left unmatched: 10. Germline assignment: CDR1 LNHDA and CDR2 SQIVND (reference sequence). In nucleotides, the CDR3 is TGTGCCAGTAGTTCGCAGGGGGCCCACAATTCCTACGAGCAGTACTTC. It is translated as CASSSQGAHNSYEQYF.

V is TRBV9 and J is TRBJ1-6; D remains unclear. The length of the CDR3 is 16 residues. V was clipped by 0 bases and J by 0 bases, with 7 bases between them. The germline CDR1 and CDR2 sequences are SGDLS and YYNGEE. The DNA for the CDR3 is TGTGCCAGCAGCGTAGCGGTGAGCTCCTATAATTCACCCCTCCACTTT. Residues: CASSVAVSSYNSPLHF.

The chain combines TRBV9 with TRBJ2-7, with 7 positions matching TRBD2. The germline V gene has CDR1 SGDLS and CDR2 YYNGEE. The V and J ends lost 4 bases and 3 bases, in that order; junction bases with no gene match: 10. This CDR3 region has 15 residues. CDR3: CASSPRGGVNYEQYF. The DNA of the CDR3 is TGTGCCAGCAGCCCCCGTGGGGGGGTAAACTACGAGCAGTACTTC.

In its sample, this clone is medium-sized. The V call is TRBV7-9, the J call TRBJ2-1; TRBD1 matches 10 bases. With V trimmed by 4 bases and J by 14 bases, 2 bases remained unmatched. Germline V gives CDR1 SEHNR, CDR2 FQNEAQ (reference sequence). There are 11 residues in the CDR3. CDR3 amino acids: CASSWGTGEFF. CDR3 DNA: TGTGCCAGCAGCTGGGGGACAGGGGAGTTCTTC.

This clone was seen only once. The rearrangement links TRBV28 to TRBJ2-3; 11 bases are shared with TRBD1. From germline, CDR1 is MDHEN and CDR2 SYDVKM. V shed 7 bases, J shed 6 bases, and the junction held 12 bases outside the gene matches. This CDR3 region has 16 residues. This CDR3 is CASINPGQGVLDTQYF. The CDR3, as DNA: TGTGCCAGCATCAACCCGGGACAGGGGGTGTTGGATACGCAGTATTTT.

V usage is TRBV7-3 and J usage is TRBJ2-1, with 9 bases fitting TRBD2. The CDR3 has 13 residues. With V trimmed by 5 bases and J by 12 bases, 8 bases remained unmatched. CDR1 SGHTA and CDR2 FQGTGA come from the germline V gene. CDR3 loop: CASSAGGRIGQFF. The CDR3 bases are TGTGCCAGCAGCGCGGGGGGGCGCATAGGGCAGTTCTTC.

V is TRBV29-1 and J is TRBJ2-3, with D possibly matching TRBD1 (6 bases). Germline CDR1 and CDR2: SQVTM and ANQGSEA. Trimming pared 5 bases from V and 3 bases from J, leaving 12 bases between. CDR3 length equals 13 residues. CDR3 residues: CSVSGTPTDTQYF. The CDR3 DNA follows: TGCAGCGTTTCGGGGACACCAACAGATACGCAGTATTTT.

This chain links TRBV7-9 with TRBJ1-2; D is uncertain. CDR3 length: 13 amino acids. V was trimmed by 2 bases and J by 9 bases, leaving 13 bases between them. Germline V gene sequence: CDR1 SEHNR, CDR2 FQNEAQ (reference sequence). The DNA for the CDR3 is TGTGCCAGCAGCTTACAGATCTCTCTGAGCTACACCTTC. Its protein is CASSLQISLSYTF.

The CDR3 DNA sequence: TGTGCCAGCAGTCCAATCCTCAGGGTTGGTATCGATGAGCAGTTCTTC. As protein: CASSPILRVGIDEQFF. The chain combines TRBV27 with TRBJ2-1; the D gene is possibly TRBD1 (5 bases). The V gene's germline CDR1 is MNHEY and CDR2 SMNVEV (reference sequence). The CDR3 length is 16 residues. V lost 5 bases and J 8 bases, leaving 22 bases between the germline ends.

The chain joins TRBV2 to TRBJ1-4; maybe TRBD1 (5 bases). Germline loops: CDR1 SNHLY, CDR2 FYNNEI. The CDR3 is 15 amino acids. The V end lost 4 bases, the J end lost 8 bases, and 17 bases lay between the germline ends. The CDR3 bases are TGTGCCAGCAGTGTATTATCAGGGCCAAGGGAAAAACTGTTTTTT. Protein: CASSVLSGPREKLFF.

This clone was observed a handful of times. CDR3: CASSERGPEAKNIQYF. The CDR3 coding sequence is TGTGCCAGCAGTGAAAGGGGGCCCGAAGCCAAAAACATTCAGTACTTC. The gene calls are TRBV2 and TRBJ2-4, with 7 bases aligning to TRBD1. CDR1 and CDR2 (germline): SNHLY, FYNNEI. Trimming at V came to 2 bases and at J to 0 bases, leaving 4 bases not matched to a gene. This CDR3 spans 16 amino acids.

A single count supports this clone. The V call is TRBV19, the J call TRBJ1-2; 8 bases match TRBD1. CDR1 is LNHDA, CDR2 SQIVND, per germline (reference sequence). With 4 bases clipped from V and 7 bases from J, the junction kept 8 bases outside the gene matches. The CDR3 sequence is 14 residues long. The CDR3 DNA reads TGTGCCAGTAGTACACAGGGGGATGTCGGTGGCTACACCTTC. Translation gives CASSTQGDVGGYTF.

This rearrangement joins TRBV7-6 to TRBJ2-1; TRBD2 matches 12 bases. This CDR3 comprises 17 residues. The J segment lost 7 bases and the V segment lost 4 bases, leaving 11 bases of the junction unmatched. Germline-derived CDR1 and CDR2 are SGHVS and FNYEAQ. The CDR3, as DNA: TGTGCCAGCAGCTCACCCCTCACTAGCGGGAGGAGGAATGAGCAGTTCTTC. As protein: CASSSPLTSGRRNEQFF.

The chain has TRBV27 and TRBJ2-7, with TRBD2 as a possible D gene (5 bases). Germline-derived CDR1 and CDR2 are MNHEY and SMNVEV (reference sequence). Between the trimmed V and J ends, which lost 3 bases and 6 bases, there was a span of 9 bases. The CDR3 loop spans 12 amino acids. CDR3 DNA: TGTGCCAGCAGTTTTAGCGCTCTCGAGCAGTACTTC. It yields the protein CASSFSALEQYF.